The 10 T cell receptor beta chains reported below all come from one sample, sequenced in a study of beta chain features in type 1 diabetes. Study-wide findings and caveats: All four CD4+ subsets from Type 1 diabetes patients carried moderately but significantly shorter TCRB CDR3s.

Expressed TCRB transcripts were sequenced because the entire RNA isolate underwent reverse transcription. Measured with immunoSEQ multiplex PCR; TCRdb has only the in-frame clones, and not every one. Counted here are 300,000 to 450,000 clones, around a tenth occurring once; the ten biggest clones make up 0.45% to 0.65%. No antigen has been identified for these receptors. Input material: central memory CD4+ T cells from blood. The source is a man aged 25 to 45 with type 1 diabetes.

This chain links TRBV7-8 with TRBJ1-5; 9 positions match TRBD1. This CDR3 spans 17 amino acids. Germline V gene data show CDR1 as SGHVS and CDR2 as FQNEAQ. The V segment lost 6 bases and the J segment 3 bases; nucleotides outside the gene matches: 12. The CDR3 is CASRPPLRQGVNQPQHF. The DNA of the CDR3 is TGTGCCAGCAGGCCTCCCCTGAGACAGGGGGTCAATCAGCCCCAGCATTTT. The full variable domain, its missing parts supplied by reference TRBV7-8 and TRBJ1-5, is GAGVSQSPRYKVAKRGQDVALRCDPISGHVSLFWYQQALGQGPEFLTYFQNEAQLDKSGLPSDRFFAERPEGSVSTLKIQRTQQEDSAVYLCASRPPLRQGVNQPQHFGDGTRLSIL.

This chain joins TRBV7-6 and TRBJ2-7; TRBD2 is a possible D gene (5 bases). Germline CDR1 is SGHVS and CDR2 is FNYEAQ. This CDR3 has 13 residues. Trimming shortened V by 5 bases and J by 5 bases, and 13 bases separated the two germline ends. The CDR3, as DNA: TGTGCCAGCAGCACTCTTCGGGGAAACGAGCAGTACTTC. This translates into CASSTLRGNEQYF.

This clone has a count of ten or more. The rearrangement joins TRBV11-2 to TRBJ2-7, with 10 bases lining up with TRBD2. CDR1 SGHAT and CDR2 FQNNGV come from the germline V gene. This CDR3 is built from 14 residues. V was pared by 3 bases and J by 3 bases, with 2 bases of the junction left unmatched. DNA of the CDR3: TGTGCCAGCAGCTTTACTAGCGGGGACTACGAGCAGTACTTC. Protein sequence: CASSFTSGDYEQYF.

This clone was seen repeatedly, ten times or more. V is TRBV7-2 and J is TRBJ2-1; D tentatively fits TRBD1 or TRBD2 (5 bases each). This CDR3 has 15 amino acids. Germline assignment: CDR1 SGHTA and CDR2 FQGNSA. With 5 bases removed from V and 0 bases from J, the gap between germline ends came to 11 bases. The CDR3 reads CASSVGTDSYNEQFF. DNA of the CDR3: TGTGCCAGCAGCGTAGGGACGGACTCCTACAATGAGCAGTTCTTC.

In this sample, this clone turned up a few times. V is TRBV6-1 and J is TRBJ1-4; D unclear. The germline V and J ends were trimmed by 5 bases and 6 bases, with 13 bases remaining between them. The CDR3 loop spans 14 amino acids. Per germline, CDR1 MNHNS and CDR2 SASEGT. CDR3 bases: TGTGCCAGCAGTAAGACGTACCTGGATGAAAAACTGTTTTTT. It yields the protein CASSKTYLDEKLFF.

This rearrangement joins TRBV7-9 to TRBJ1-2, with D perhaps TRBD1 (5 bases). This CDR3 comprises 14 residues. Per the germline V gene, CDR1 is SEHNR and CDR2 is FQNEAQ (reference sequence). V lost 1 base, J lost 8 bases, and 14 bases lay in between. CDR3 coding DNA: TGTGCCAGCAGCTTAGGTTCCGGGACCTTAGGCTACACCTTC. Protein: CASSLGSGTLGYTF.

This clone turned up a few times. This chain links TRBV19 with TRBJ1-5; TRBD1 aligns across 8 bases. Germline V gene data show CDR1 as LNHDA and CDR2 as SQIVND (reference sequence). V shed 5 bases, J shed 6 bases, and the junction held 9 bases outside the gene matches. The CDR3 has 15 residues. The CDR3 DNA reads TGTGCCAGTAGTCAGGGGGCGCGGGGGGCTCAGCCCCAGCATTTT. Its translation: CASSQGARGAQPQHF.

This clone has a handful of counts. The gene calls are TRBV23-1 and TRBJ1-4, with unresolved D. TRBV23-1 is treated as an ORF (open reading frame) with a function not yet certain. V shed 0 bases and J shed 0 bases, with 11 bases lying between them. The CDR3 contains 17 residues. In DNA form, the CDR3 reads TGCGCCAGCAGTCAATCGGGTAGGAATGCAACTAATGAAAAACTGTTTTTT. This sequence encodes CASSQSGRNATNEKLFF.

The chain links TRBV6-5 to TRBJ1-2; no clear D. V lost 7 bases and J 2 bases, leaving 5 bases between the germline ends. The germline gives CDR1 MNHEY, CDR2 SVGAGI. The CDR3 has 11 amino acids. CDR3: CASKENYGYTF. Written as DNA, the CDR3 is TGTGCCAGCAAGGAAAACTATGGCTACACCTTC.

A note on this clone: This may be a read error, as it is one base from a much larger clone. This CDR3 is CSVGVGGNEKLFF. The CDR3 DNA is TGCAGCGTTGGCGTCGGCGGTAATGAAAAACTGTTTTTT. The genes are TRBV29-1 and TRBJ1-4; the D is unclear. The CDR3 is 13 amino acids. The germline V and J ends were trimmed by 4 bases and 4 bases, with 10 bases remaining between them. Germline CDR1 and CDR2: SQVTM and ANQGSEA. The full variable domain, completed using reference TRBV29-1 and TRBJ1-4, is SAVISQKPSRDICQRGTSLTIQCQVDSQVTMMFWYRQQPGQSLTLIATANQGSEATYESGFVIDKFPISRPNLTFSTLTVSNMSPEDSSIYLCSVGVGGNEKLFFGSGTQLSVL.